Sequencing of this T cell receptor (beta chain) was carried out in a study of early T cells in non-severe SARS-CoV-2 infection. Overall study context: Alpha and beta chains were unpaired, from unsorted whole-blood bulk RNA. Notes on the study in general: A preference for anti-spike CD8 responses marked VDJdb matching, which missed private and CD4 specificities.

Germline V gives CDR1 MNHEY, CDR2 SVGAGI. Trimming took 2 bases from V and 2 from J; bases not matched to a gene: 1. This CDR3 spans 14 amino acids. Individual cDNA molecules were tagged with unique molecular identifiers. Each CDR3 protein is one row after TCRdb ran MiXCR on the 5' RACE reads. The sample lists about 58,000 distinct CDR3 sequences; roughly 8% were seen once. The table lists this clonotype with many counts. Its target is unknown. What was sequenced was whole blood. The chain combines TRBV6-5 with TRBJ2-7; 9 bases are shared with TRBD1. The receptor's source is an adult who was a healthcare worker with PCR-confirmed SARS-CoV-2 infection or an uninfected control (not recorded which). This chain's CDR3 is CASSYGDRAYEQYF. CDR3 coding DNA: TGTGCCAGCAGTTACGGGGACAGGGCCTACGAGCAGTACTTC.